This T cell receptor (beta chain) appears in the sequencing data of a study of T cells in Graves' hyperthyroidism and ophthalmopathy. Amplified TCR beta CDR3 regions came from RNA transcripts. Initially, a first-round RT-PCR of the TCR CDR3 employed the HTBI primer set. TCRdb called the multiplex PCR reads again in MiXCR, with one record for every CDR3 protein. The table shows roughly 350,000 distinct CDR3 sequences, with over 11% occurring only once. Germline V gene data show CDR1 as MNHNS and CDR2 as SASEGT. The CDR3 extends over 14 amino acids. V lost 2 bases to trimming and J lost 7 bases, with 14 bases between them. Those with hyperthyroidism were 18 to 65 years old, newly diagnosed, and ill for under 2 months. Clinical symptoms, serum thyroxine, TRAb, thyroid ultrasound and orbital computed tomography established diagnosis. This clonotype has a count of ten or more.

This receptor was obtained from a woman in her thirties with Graves' hyperthyroidism. The sample consisted of blood. The rearrangement joins TRBV6-1 to TRBJ1-2; D remains ambiguous. The CDR3 DNA reads TGTGCCAGCAGTGAAACAGCCATAAGAGGTGGCTACACCTTC. It encodes CASSETAIRGGYTF.